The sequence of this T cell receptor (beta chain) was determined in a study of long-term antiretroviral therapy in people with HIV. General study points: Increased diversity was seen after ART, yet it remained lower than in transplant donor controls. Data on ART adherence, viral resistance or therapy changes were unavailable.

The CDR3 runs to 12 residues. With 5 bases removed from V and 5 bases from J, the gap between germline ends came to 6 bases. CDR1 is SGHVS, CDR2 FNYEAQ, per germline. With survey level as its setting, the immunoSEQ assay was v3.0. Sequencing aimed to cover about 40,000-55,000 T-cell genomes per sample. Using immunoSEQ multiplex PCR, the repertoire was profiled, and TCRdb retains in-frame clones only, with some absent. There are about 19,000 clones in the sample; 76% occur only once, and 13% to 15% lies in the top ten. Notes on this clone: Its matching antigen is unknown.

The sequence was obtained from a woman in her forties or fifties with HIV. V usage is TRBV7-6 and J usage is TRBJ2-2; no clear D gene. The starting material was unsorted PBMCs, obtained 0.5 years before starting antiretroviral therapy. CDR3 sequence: CASSIGTGELFF. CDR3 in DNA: TGTGCCAGCAGCATAGGGACCGGGGAGCTGTTTTTT.